This T cell receptor beta chain appears in the sequencing data of a study of T-cell memory formation after mild COVID-19. 5'RACE with constant-segment primers yielded barcoded, UMI-tagged TCR alpha and TCR beta cDNA libraries. One entry per CDR3 protein results from TCRdb running MiXCR on the 5' RACE reads. Of roughly 500,000 distinct CDR3 sequences detected, around 20% appear once; the ten largest clones hold about 12%. The specimen sequenced was PBMCs or a T cell subset sorted from them (not recorded which). The origin of this receptor is an adult woman who had mild COVID-19 (a few samples of this study predate the infection). Cell type and time point are not known.

CDR3 sequence (DNA): TGTGCCAGCAGCTCCGGGACAGGCATACAAGAGACCCAGTACTTC. It translates to CASSSGTGIQETQYF. The chain is built from TRBV6-2 or TRBV6-3 and TRBJ2-5; TRBD1 aligns across 8 bases. There are 15 residues in the CDR3. J was trimmed by 2 bases and V by 6 bases; bases with no gene match: 8. CDR1 is MNHEY and CDR2 is SVGEGT in the germline V gene.